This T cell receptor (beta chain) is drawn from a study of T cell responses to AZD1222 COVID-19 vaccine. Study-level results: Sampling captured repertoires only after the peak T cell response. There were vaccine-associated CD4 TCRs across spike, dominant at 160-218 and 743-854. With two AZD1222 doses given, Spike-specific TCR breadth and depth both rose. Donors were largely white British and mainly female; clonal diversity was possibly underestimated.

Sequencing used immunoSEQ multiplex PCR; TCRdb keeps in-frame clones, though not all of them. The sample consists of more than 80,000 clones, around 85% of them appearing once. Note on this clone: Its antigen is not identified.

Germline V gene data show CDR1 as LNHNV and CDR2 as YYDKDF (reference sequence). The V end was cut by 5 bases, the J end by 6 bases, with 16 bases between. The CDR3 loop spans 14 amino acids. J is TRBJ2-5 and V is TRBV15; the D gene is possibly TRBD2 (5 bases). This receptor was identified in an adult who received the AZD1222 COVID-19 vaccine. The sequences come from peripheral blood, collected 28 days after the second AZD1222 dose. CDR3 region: CATSGSGTLKTQYF. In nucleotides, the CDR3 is TGTGCCACCAGCGGGAGCGGAACCCTCAAGACCCAGTACTTC.